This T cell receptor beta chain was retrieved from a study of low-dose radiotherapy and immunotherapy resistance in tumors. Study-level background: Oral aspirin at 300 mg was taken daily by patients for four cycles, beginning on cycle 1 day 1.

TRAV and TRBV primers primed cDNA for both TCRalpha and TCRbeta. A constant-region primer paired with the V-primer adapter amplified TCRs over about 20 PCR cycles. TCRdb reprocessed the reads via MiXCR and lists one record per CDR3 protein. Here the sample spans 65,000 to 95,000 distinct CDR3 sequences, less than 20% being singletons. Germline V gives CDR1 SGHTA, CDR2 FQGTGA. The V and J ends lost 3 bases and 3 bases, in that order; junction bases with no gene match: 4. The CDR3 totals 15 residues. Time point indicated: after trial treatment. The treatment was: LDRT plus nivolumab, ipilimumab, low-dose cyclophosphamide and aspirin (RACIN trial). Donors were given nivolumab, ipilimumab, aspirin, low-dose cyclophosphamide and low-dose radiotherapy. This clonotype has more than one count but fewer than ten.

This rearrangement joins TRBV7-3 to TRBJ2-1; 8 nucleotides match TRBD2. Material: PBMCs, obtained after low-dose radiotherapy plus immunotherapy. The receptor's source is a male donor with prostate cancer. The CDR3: CASSFAGGSYNEQFF. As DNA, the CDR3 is TGTGCCAGCAGCTTTGCGGGGGGTAGCTACAATGAGCAGTTCTTC.